Following are 25 T cell receptor beta chains from one sample sequenced in a study of vaccination and CD4 T cells after COVID-19. This sample's treatment: roughly 10-day PBMC culture with coronavirus spike peptide pools or control peptides (ViraFEST assay). Sequencing of DNA taken from cultured CD4+ T cells relied on the Oncomine TCR Beta short-read assay. TCRdb processed the PCR reads anew with MiXCR; each CDR3 protein has one entry. The sample has about 15,000 distinct CDR3 sequences, 53% seen once; the top ten hold about an eighth. Their antigens are not known. Sequencing used CD4+ T cells from blood, cultured in vitro. The receptors were sampled from a human donor who had recovered from COVID-19.

This clonotype was detected only a few times. The chain joins TRBV20-1 to TRBJ2-7, with D perhaps TRBD1 (5 bases). V gave up 0 bases and J gave up 3 bases, with 9 bases separating them. Germline V lookup: CDR1 DFQATT, CDR2 SNEGSKA (reference sequence). The CDR3 extends over 13 amino acids. This chain's CDR3 is CSARDPTVYEQYF. In DNA, the CDR3 is TGCAGTGCTAGAGATCCGACAGTCTACGAGCAGTACTTC.

This clonotype was observed once. The J gene is TRBJ2-1, the V gene TRBV27; 9 bases are a match to TRBD2. The germline V gene encodes CDR1 MNHEY and CDR2 SMNVEV (reference sequence). This CDR3 has 15 residues. Trimming at V came to 7 bases and at J to 1 base, leaving 5 bases not matched to a gene. This chain's CDR3 is CASTSGLASYNEQFF. In nucleotides, the CDR3 is TGTGCCAGCACCTCCGGACTAGCGTCCTACAATGAGCAGTTCTTC.

CDR3: CASIPPGASEQYF. The CDR3 DNA reads TGTGCCAGCATCCCCCCAGGTGCCTCCGAGCAGTACTTC. The rearrangement joins TRBV2 to TRBJ2-7; D remains unclear. The CDR3 loop spans 13 amino acids. CDR1 SNHLY and CDR2 FYNNEI come from the germline V gene. The germline V and J ends were trimmed by 7 bases and 6 bases, with 16 bases remaining between them.

The V and J genes are TRBV24-1 and TRBJ2-3; 9 nucleotides align to TRBD1. CDR3 length equals 16 residues. V trimming: 2 bases; J trimming: 4 bases; junction bases outside the gene matches: 6. Germline V gene data show CDR1 as KGHDR and CDR2 as SFDVKD. CDR3 sequence: CATSDWGTGWSDTQYF. Written as DNA, the CDR3 is TGTGCCACCAGTGATTGGGGGACAGGGTGGTCAGATACGCAGTATTTT.

The genes are TRBV20-1 and TRBJ2-2, with TRBD2 matching 8 bases. The J segment lost 5 bases and the V segment lost 7 bases, leaving 12 bases of the junction unmatched. Germline CDR1 and CDR2: DFQATT and SNEGSKA (reference sequence). The CDR3 is 15 amino acids. CDR3 in amino acids: CSVRAGGIKTGELFF. DNA of the CDR3: TGCAGTGTTCGGGCGGGAGGAATAAAAACCGGGGAGCTGTTTTTT.

The chain combines TRBV18 with TRBJ2-1; a possible D gene is TRBD1 (5 bases). V was cut by 6 bases and J by 4 bases, with 19 bases left in between. The CDR3 runs 16 residues. Germline values: CDR1 KGHSH, CDR2 LQKENI. CDR3 loop: CASSPTTGVWYNEQFF. The CDR3 DNA reads as TGTGCCAGCTCCCCCACCACAGGAGTGTGGTACAATGAGCAGTTCTTC.

This clonotype was seen only a few times. The rearrangement uses TRBV6-1 and TRBJ2-2; tentatively, D is TRBD2 (6 bases). CDR1 and CDR2 from the germline V gene are MNHNS and SASEGT. This CDR3 has 15 residues. V dropped 8 bases and J dropped 3 bases, with 16 bases sitting between them. CDR3 loop: CASGMGGGYTGELFF. The CDR3 nucleotides read TGTGCCAGCGGTATGGGGGGTGGTTACACCGGGGAGCTGTTTTTT.

V gene TRBV3-1 combines with J gene TRBJ2-3; 9 positions match TRBD2. V lost 1 base and J lost 5; bases outside the gene matches: 7. This CDR3 has 16 amino acids. Germline CDR1 and CDR2: LGHDT and YNNKEL (reference sequence). Here the CDR3 reads CASSQGRGSGGDTQYF. CDR3 nucleotides: TGTGCCAGCAGCCAAGGTCGGGGTAGCGGGGGAGATACGCAGTATTTT.

The chain carries TRBV10-3 and TRBJ1-6; D is uncertain. This CDR3 is 15 amino acids long. The germline gives CDR1 ENHRY, CDR2 SYGVKD. Trimming stripped 0 bases from V and 5 bases from J, with 8 bases between. The CDR3 here is CAISESAGDNSPLHF. The DNA of the CDR3 is TGTGCCATCAGTGAGTCCGCGGGCGATAATTCACCCCTCCACTTT.

The V gene is TRBV20-1, the J gene TRBJ2-3; 11 nucleotides agree with TRBD2. CDR3 length: 14 amino acids. In germline, CDR1 is DFQATT, CDR2 SNEGSKA (reference sequence). The V and J ends lost 6 bases and 2 bases, in that order; junction bases with no gene match: 4. The DNA of the CDR3 is TGCAGTGCCAGACTAGCGGGAAACACAGATACGCAGTATTTT. This gives the protein CSARLAGNTDTQYF.

V usage is TRBV6-2 or TRBV6-3 and J usage is TRBJ2-2; 8 nucleotides agree with TRBD2. CDR3 length: 17 residues. Trimming at V came to 0 bases and at J to 2 bases, leaving 5 bases not matched to a gene. Germline V gives CDR1 MNHEY, CDR2 SVGEGT. CDR3 loop: CASSYSILAVNTGELFF. The CDR3 DNA is TGTGCCAGCAGTTACTCGATACTAGCGGTTAACACCGGGGAGCTGTTTTTT.

This rearrangement joins TRBV15 to TRBJ2-2; no clear D gene. Germline CDR1 LNHNV, CDR2 YYDKDF (reference sequence). This CDR3 has 16 residues. V lost 8 bases to trimming and J lost 1 base, with 17 bases between them. This chain's CDR3 is CATSLFWAENTGELFF. CDR3 nucleotide sequence: TGTGCCACCTCCCTTTTTTGGGCAGAGAACACCGGGGAGCTGTTTTTT.

The chain combines TRBV20-1 with TRBJ2-2, with D possibly matching TRBD1 (6 bases). The CDR3 sequence is 14 residues long. CDR1 is DFQATT and CDR2 is SNEGSKA in the germline V gene (reference sequence). Trimming took off 6 bases at V and 0 bases at J, with 11 bases between the two ends. The CDR3 spells CSATGTTNTGELFF. CDR3 coding DNA: TGCAGTGCAACCGGGACAACGAACACCGGGGAGCTGTTTTTT.

The chain uses TRBV5-1 and TRBJ1-5; D uncertain. Germline CDR1 and CDR2: SGHRS and YFSETQ. V was pared by 4 bases and J by 9 bases, with 17 bases between. The CDR3 spans 14 residues. CDR3 in amino acids: CASSLNFMVGPQHF. The CDR3 DNA reads TGCGCCAGCAGCCTCAATTTTATGGTAGGGCCCCAGCATTTT.

This chain joins TRBV6-5 and TRBJ1-6; a possible D gene is TRBD1 (5 bases). The germline V and J ends were trimmed by 2 bases and 7 bases, with 12 bases remaining between them. This CDR3 comprises 15 residues. Germline V gene data show CDR1 as MNHEY and CDR2 as SVGAGI. CDR3 protein: CASSYQGFGNSPLHF. DNA of the CDR3: TGTGCCAGCAGTTACCAGGGTTTCGGGAATTCACCCCTCCACTTT.

This chain connects TRBV7-2 to TRBJ2-1; 11 bases fit TRBD2. J was trimmed by 10 bases and V by 3 bases; bases with no gene match: 14. Germline V gene sequence: CDR1 SGHTA, CDR2 FQGNSA. This CDR3 has 17 amino acids. CDR3 coding DNA: TGTGCCAGCAGCTTTAGTTGGCGGCTAGCGGGAGGTGGAGAGCAGTTCTTC. It codes for CASSFSWRLAGGGEQFF.

The chain couples TRBV10-3 to TRBJ1-6; TRBD1 matches 7 bases. This CDR3 has 19 residues. V was pared by 3 bases and J by 0 bases, with 11 bases of the junction left unmatched. Germline V gives CDR1 ENHRY, CDR2 SYGVKD. In nucleotides, the CDR3 is TGTGCCATCAGTGACAGCAGGGGGGCCACAAGCTCCTATAATTCACCCCTCCACTTT. Its protein is CAISDSRGATSSYNSPLHF.

This clonotype showed up just a few times. This chain joins TRBV6-5 and TRBJ1-2; 9 nucleotides match TRBD1. The CDR3 totals 17 residues. CDR1 and CDR2 (germline): MNHEY, SVGAGI. Germline trimming cut 0 bases from V and 8 bases from J; bases unmatched to any gene: 13. CDR3 in DNA: TGTGCCAGCAGTTACTCACCTTTTCGGACAGGGGTGTGGGGCTACACCTTC. It translates to CASSYSPFRTGVWGYTF.

In this sample, this clonotype turned up a few times. The genes are TRBV6-1 and TRBJ1-5; D call uncertain. V lost 6 bases and J 6 bases, leaving 12 bases between the germline ends. CDR1 is MNHNS, CDR2 SASEGT, per germline. The CDR3 runs to 13 residues. The CDR3 DNA is TGTGCCAGCAGCCGCAGTGTGGGTCAGCCCCAGCATTTT. As protein: CASSRSVGQPQHF.

The chain recombines TRBV28 with TRBJ2-5; 7 bases agree with TRBD2. The CDR3 totals 14 residues. From germline, CDR1 is MDHEN and CDR2 SYDVKM. The V gene end was trimmed by 6 bases and the J gene end by 1 base; junction bases not matched to a gene: 5. The CDR3 protein is CASSLSGTQETQYF. As DNA, the CDR3 is TGTGCCAGCAGCCTCAGCGGGACCCAAGAGACCCAGTACTTC.

The rearrangement uses TRBV28 and TRBJ1-5, with D unclear. The CDR3 spans 14 residues. Trimming shortened V by 7 bases and J by 1 base, and 11 bases separated the two germline ends. Per germline, CDR1 MDHEN and CDR2 SYDVKM. CDR3 sequence reads: CASIPWESNQPQHF. CDR3 bases: TGTGCCAGCATCCCGTGGGAGAGCAATCAGCCCCAGCATTTT.

The V gene is TRBV30, the J gene TRBJ1-5, with a possible D match to TRBD1 (5 bases). The CDR3 sequence is 14 residues long. V lost 2 bases and J 2 bases, leaving 10 bases between the germline ends. Germline loops: CDR1 GTSNPN, CDR2 SVGIG (reference sequence). CDR3 loop: CAWSPAQGNQPQHF. In DNA, the CDR3 is TGTGCCTGGAGTCCCGCACAGGGCAATCAGCCCCAGCATTTT. Full variable domain (outside the CDR3, taken from reference TRBV30 and TRBJ1-5): SQTIHQWPATLVQPVGSPLSLECTVEGTSNPNLYWYRQAAGRGLQLLFYSVGIGQISSEVPQNLSASRPQDRQFILSSKKLLLSDSGFYLCAWSPAQGNQPQHFGDGTRLSIL.

This sequence joins TRBV6-1 and TRBJ2-5; maybe TRBD2 (5 bases). This CDR3 has 15 residues. Germline CDR1 MNHNS, CDR2 SASEGT. V was pared by 1 base and J by 6 bases, with 15 bases between. In nucleotides, the CDR3 is TGTGCCAGCAGTGAAGGTGGATCGGGGATCCAGACCCAGTACTTC. Its translation is CASSEGGSGIQTQYF.

This chain connects TRBV24-1 to TRBJ2-2, with D possibly TRBD1 on 5 matching bases. CDR3 length: 16 residues. V shed 1 base and J shed 2 bases, with 10 bases lying between them. Germline values: CDR1 KGHDR, CDR2 SFDVKD. The CDR3 protein is CATSDLWTTNTGELFF. The CDR3 coding sequence is TGTGCCACCAGTGATTTATGGACAACCAACACCGGGGAGCTGTTTTTT.

V and J are TRBV7-2 and TRBJ2-3, with D unclear. Germline V gene sequence: CDR1 SGHTA, CDR2 FQGNSA. This CDR3 comprises 13 residues. V was cut by 4 bases and J by 0 bases, with 5 bases left in between. CDR3 nucleotide sequence: TGTGCCAGCAGCTCCTCTAGCACAGATACGCAGTATTTT. This encodes CASSSSSTDTQYF.